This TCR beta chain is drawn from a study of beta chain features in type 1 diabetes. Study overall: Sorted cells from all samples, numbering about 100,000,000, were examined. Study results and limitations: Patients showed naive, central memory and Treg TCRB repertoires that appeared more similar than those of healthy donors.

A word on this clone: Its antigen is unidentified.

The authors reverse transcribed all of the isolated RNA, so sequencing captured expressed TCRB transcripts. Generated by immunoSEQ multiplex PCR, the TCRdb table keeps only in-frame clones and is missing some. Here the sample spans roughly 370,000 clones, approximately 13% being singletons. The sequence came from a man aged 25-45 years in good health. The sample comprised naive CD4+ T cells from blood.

The CDR3 region is CASSLEPLLYNEQFF. The CDR3 DNA is TGCGCCAGCAGCTTGGAGCCCTTATTGTACAATGAGCAGTTCTTC. V gene TRBV5-1 combines with J gene TRBJ2-1; D unresolved. Germline loops: CDR1 SGHRS, CDR2 YFSETQ. Trimming left V 0 bases short and J 4 bases short, with 11 bases between. This CDR3 has 15 residues.